This T cell receptor beta chain emerged from a study of shared clonotypes between healthy human individuals. This clone was seen more than once but under ten times. This CDR3 contains 14 residues. The germline CDR1 and CDR2 sequences are SGHVS and FQNEAQ. V was clipped by 3 bases and J by 5 bases, with 13 bases between them. TCRdb keeps only in-frame clones here, not all; method: immunoSEQ multiplex PCR. Among about half a million clones listed, 60% to 80% were seen once. The chain links TRBV7-8 to TRBJ1-1, with D unresolved. The sequenced sample was PBMCs. The sequence was collected from a woman in her thirties or forties in good health. Some clones in this sample may be carry-over from other donors' samples. The CDR3 sequence: CASSLGHIGTEAFF. The CDR3 DNA is TGTGCCAGCAGCTTGGGCCATATCGGGACTGAAGCTTTCTTT.